The 26 T cell receptor beta chains reported below all come from one sample, sequenced in a study of CD8 T cells in Susac syndrome. Reverse transcription of about 0.45 to 1 ug RNA was performed with random hexamers. TCRdb recomputed calls from the immunoSEQ multiplex PCR reads with MiXCR, one row per CDR3 protein. The sample yields under 200,000 distinct CDR3 sequences, approximately 95% seen once. Sequencing used CD8+ T cells from PBMCs. The receptors derive from a human donor with multiple sclerosis.

The chain couples TRBV27 to TRBJ2-1; D is possibly TRBD2 (6 bases). Trimming left V 5 bases short and J 3 bases short, with 17 bases between. CDR1 and CDR2 (germline): MNHEY, SMNVEV (reference sequence). The CDR3 spans 16 residues. Here the CDR3 DNA reads TGTGCCAGCAGTGGAAAACGCGGGGTAGTCTACAATGAGCAGTTCTTC. Its translation is CASSGKRGVVYNEQFF.

The chain couples TRBV7-8 to TRBJ2-7; D call uncertain. This CDR3 contains 14 residues. Germline V gene data show CDR1 as SGHVS and CDR2 as FQNEAQ. Deletions cut 4 bases from V and 4 bases from J, with 14 bases between. The CDR3, as DNA: TGTGCCAGCAGCTCGGTTGAGCCAGGTTACGAGCAGTACTTC. Residues: CASSSVEPGYEQYF.

The V gene is TRBV4-1, the J gene TRBJ2-1; no clear D. The germline V gene encodes CDR1 MGHRA and CDR2 YSYEKL. The CDR3 extends over 15 amino acids. Between the trimmed V and J ends, which lost 2 bases and 6 bases, there was a span of 14 bases. The CDR3 sequence: CASSQLMFPGNEQFF. Here the CDR3 DNA reads TGCGCCAGCAGCCAACTGATGTTCCCGGGCAATGAGCAGTTCTTC.

The rearrangement joins TRBV2 to TRBJ1-2; D is possibly TRBD1 (5 bases). This CDR3 has 12 residues. Germline V gene sequence: CDR1 SNHLY, CDR2 FYNNEI. Deletions cut 8 bases from V and 4 bases from J, with 11 bases between. CDR3 DNA sequence: TGTGCCAGCCTAGGGGCCGTCTATGGCTACACCTTC. Translation gives CASLGAVYGYTF.

The V gene is TRBV13, the J gene TRBJ2-1; the D gene is possibly TRBD1 (5 bases). Germline CDR1 PRHDT, CDR2 FYEKMQ (reference sequence). V lost 2 bases, J lost 6 bases, and 14 bases lay in between. This CDR3 is built from 15 residues. The CDR3 bases are TGTGCCAGCAGCTTAAAGGCAGGGTCTTCCAATGAGCAGTTCTTC. Amino acids: CASSLKAGSSNEQFF.

V is TRBV18 and J is TRBJ2-1, with D maybe TRBD2 (5 bases). Germline CDR1 reads KGHSH; CDR2 reads LQKENI. V dropped 2 bases and J dropped 12 bases, with 17 bases sitting between them. This CDR3 has 14 amino acids. Written as DNA, the CDR3 is TGTGCCAGCTCACCAGGGCTGGACTTCCCCCGGCAGTTCTTC. Residues: CASSPGLDFPRQFF.

The chain has TRBV12-3 or TRBV12-4 and TRBJ2-1; D may be TRBD2 (5 bases). V shed 5 bases and J shed 5 bases, with 10 bases lying between them. The CDR3 runs 13 residues. The CDR3 nucleotides read TGTGCCAGCAGTCTTAACGGGAACAATGAGCAGTTCTTC. Translated, it gives CASSLNGNNEQFF.

The chain combines TRBV20-1 with TRBJ1-6, with D maybe TRBD1 (6 bases). V lost 5 bases and J lost 4, with 9 bases in between. CDR1 is DFQATT, CDR2 SNEGSKA, per germline (reference sequence). The CDR3 loop spans 13 amino acids. In DNA form, the CDR3 reads TGCAGTGCTCCAGGGGCTTATAATTCACCCCTCCACTTT. This gives the protein CSAPGAYNSPLHF.

This clonotype is a singleton in its sample. The chain combines TRBV15 with TRBJ1-1; D ambiguous. Trimming left V 6 bases short and J 0 bases short, with 5 bases between. The CDR3 runs to 12 residues. Germline V lookup: CDR1 LNHNV, CDR2 YYDKDF (reference sequence). This chain's CDR3 is CATRALNTEAFF. The CDR3 DNA reads as TGTGCCACCAGGGCGCTGAACACTGAAGCTTTCTTT.

CDR3: CASSLLGIYEQYF. DNA of the CDR3: TGTGCCAGCAGTTTATTAGGGATCTACGAGCAGTACTTC. This chain links TRBV28 with TRBJ2-7; D is undetermined. The CDR3 runs 13 residues. Germline lookup yields CDR1 MDHEN and CDR2 SYDVKM. Between the trimmed V and J ends, which lost 1 base and 3 bases, there was a span of 7 bases.

The chain couples TRBV15 to TRBJ2-3, with 9 bases that match TRBD1. With V trimmed by 5 bases and J by 1 base, 4 bases remained unmatched. This CDR3 comprises 15 residues. From germline, CDR1 is LNHNV and CDR2 YYDKDF (reference sequence). In nucleotides, the CDR3 is TGTGCCACCAGCGACAGGGGGACCGGCACAGATACGCAGTATTTT. This gives the protein CATSDRGTGTDTQYF. The variable domain in full, with the rest retrieved from reference TRBV15 and TRBJ2-3, is DAMVIQNPRYQVTQFGKPVTLSCSQTLNHNVMYWYQQKSSQAPKLLFHYYDKDFNNEADTPDNFQSRRPNTSFCFLDIRSPGLGDTAMYLCATSDRGTGTDTQYFGPGTRLTVL.

J is TRBJ2-1 and V is TRBV4-2; 10 nucleotides line up with TRBD2. The trim removed 4 bases at V and 4 bases at J, leaving 10 bases unmatched. Germline loops: CDR1 LGHNA, CDR2 YNFKEQ. This CDR3 has 17 residues. The CDR3 protein is CASSPILSGGEYNEQFF. CDR3 nucleotides: TGTGCCAGCAGCCCGATACTAAGCGGGGGGGAGTACAATGAGCAGTTCTTC.

The chain has TRBV29-1 and TRBJ2-1; weak D call: TRBD2 (7 bases). Trimming stripped 7 bases from V and 4 bases from J, with 14 bases between. The V gene's germline CDR1 is SQVTM and CDR2 ANQGSEA. The CDR3 extends over 13 amino acids. For the CDR3, the DNA is TGCAGCGGGGAGGGGGACTTTTACAATGAGCAGTTCTTC. It specifies CSGEGDFYNEQFF.

This chain links TRBV7-9 with TRBJ2-2; D ambiguous. V was shortened by 1 base and J by 7 bases, with 7 bases between the two germline ends. Germline CDR1 SEHNR, CDR2 FQNEAQ (reference sequence). The CDR3 length is 13 residues. The CDR3 reads CASSLGAVGELFF. The CDR3 DNA is TGTGCCAGCAGCTTAGGTGCCGTCGGGGAGCTGTTTTTT.

V and J are TRBV14 and TRBJ1-6; D may be TRBD1 (5 bases). The CDR3 consists of 19 residues. Germline V gene data show CDR1 as SGHDN and CDR2 as FVKESK. V gave up 0 bases and J gave up 8 bases, with 23 bases separating them. The CDR3 DNA reads TGTGCCAGCAGCCAAGATAAGGACCCATTTTGGGGCGTGGATTCACCCCTCCACTTT. It translates to CASSQDKDPFWGVDSPLHF.

The sample holds a few counts of this clonotype. The rearrangement uses TRBV29-1 and TRBJ1-1; D is undetermined. V shed 4 bases and J shed 0 bases, with 3 bases lying between them. CDR3 length equals 11 residues. Looked up from germline, CDR1 is SQVTM and CDR2 is ANQGSEA. The CDR3 DNA reads TGCAGCGTTGCCGTGAACACTGAAGCTTTCTTT. It codes for CSVAVNTEAFF. Full variable domain (rest looked up from reference TRBV29-1 and TRBJ1-1): SAVISQKPSRDICQRGTSLTIQCQVDSQVTMMFWYRQQPGQSLTLIATANQGSEATYESGFVIDKFPISRPNLTFSTLTVSNMSPEDSSIYLCSVAVNTEAFFGQGTRLTVV.

The chain recombines TRBV7-8 with TRBJ2-5; TRBD2 matches 15 bases. CDR1 is SGHVS and CDR2 is FQNEAQ in the germline V gene. The J segment lost 0 bases and the V segment lost 1 base, leaving 9 bases of the junction unmatched. The CDR3 has 20 amino acids. The CDR3 DNA reads as TGTGCCAGCAGCTTAGTAAGGGGACTAGCGGGGGGCATGTACCAAGAGACCCAGTACTTC. Its protein is CASSLVRGLAGGMYQETQYF.

J is TRBJ2-7 and V is TRBV2; D is uncertain. Germline loops: CDR1 SNHLY, CDR2 FYNNEI. The V gene lost 3 bases and the J gene lost 4 bases, with 7 bases spanning the gap. This CDR3 has 12 residues. CDR3 sequence reads: CASSDRLYEQYF. CDR3 nucleotides: TGTGCCAGCAGTGATCGGCTTTACGAGCAGTACTTC.

This rearrangement joins TRBV11-2 to TRBJ1-2; D gene uncertain. V lost 3 bases, J lost 8 bases, and 25 bases lay in between. CDR1 is SGHAT and CDR2 is FQNNGV in the germline V gene. CDR3 length equals 17 residues. CDR3 DNA sequence: TGTGCCAGCAGCTTGTCATCGCACGCAATCGGTCCGGGGGGCTACACCTTC. Protein product: CASSLSSHAIGPGGYTF.

The rearrangement uses TRBV11-2 and TRBJ2-7; D is perhaps TRBD1 or TRBD2 (5 bases each). The CDR3 contains 16 residues. The V end lost 3 bases, the J end lost 0 bases, and 15 bases lay between the germline ends. The germline V gene encodes CDR1 SGHAT and CDR2 FQNNGV. The CDR3 here is CASSFLRDRHSYEQYF. Written as DNA, the CDR3 is TGTGCCAGCAGCTTTTTACGGGACCGCCACTCCTACGAGCAGTACTTC.

The chain couples TRBV19 to TRBJ2-7; D is possibly TRBD1 (5 bases). The CDR3 contains 15 residues. Germline lookup yields CDR1 LNHDA and CDR2 SQIVND (reference sequence). Trimming removed 7 bases from V and 2 bases from J, with 18 bases in between. CDR3 sequence: CASTFGHSPAYEQYF. The CDR3 DNA follows: TGTGCCAGTACCTTCGGACATTCTCCGGCCTACGAGCAGTACTTC.

This chain links TRBV7-9 with TRBJ2-1; D is ambiguous. V lost 8 bases to trimming and J lost 0 bases, with 11 bases between them. The V gene's germline CDR1 is SEHNR and CDR2 FQNEAQ (reference sequence). The CDR3 has 14 residues. This chain's CDR3 is CASSMESSYNEQFF. For the CDR3, the DNA is TGTGCCAGCTCTATGGAAAGCTCCTACAATGAGCAGTTCTTC.

The chain joins TRBV12-3 or TRBV12-4 to TRBJ1-2; D gene ambiguous. The CDR3 contains 16 residues. Trimming took 4 bases from V and 4 from J, leaving 19 bases between them. This CDR3 reads CASSSPRHIFGYGYTF. The CDR3 coding sequence is TGTGCCAGCAGTTCTCCTAGACATATCTTTGGCTATGGCTACACCTTC.

CDR3 in amino acids: CSVDPRGQGGWYGYTF. The CDR3 nucleotides are TGCAGCGTTGATCCAAGGGGACAGGGTGGGTGGTATGGCTACACCTTC. This sequence joins TRBV29-1 and TRBJ1-2, with 9 bases that match TRBD1. The CDR3 loop spans 16 amino acids. V lost 3 bases to trimming and J lost 5 bases; unmatched junction nucleotides: 13. From germline, CDR1 is SQVTM and CDR2 ANQGSEA.

J is TRBJ2-1 and V is TRBV20-1; D is undetermined. CDR1 and CDR2 (germline): DFQATT, SNEGSKA (reference sequence). V lost 4 bases and J lost 5, with 0 bases in between. CDR3 length equals 9 residues. This CDR3 reads CSANNEQFF. CDR3 bases: TGCAGTGCTAACAATGAGCAGTTCTTC.

This rearrangement joins TRBV28 to TRBJ1-2, with D hard to call. The V end was cut by 4 bases, the J end by 3 bases, with 12 bases between. CDR3 length: 14 residues. The germline V gene has CDR1 MDHEN and CDR2 SYDVKM. CDR3 sequence: CASSYRPRDYGYTF. CDR3 DNA: TGTGCCAGCAGTTATCGGCCGAGGGACTATGGCTACACCTTC.